This section outlines one TCR beta chain sequence together with its context. What it binds is not known. These data are taken from a study of blood T cells in healthy people across ages. General observations from the study: From one million sequenced T cells, diversity estimates were lower bounds.

The length of the CDR3 is 14 residues. The germline V gene encodes CDR1 LGHDT and CDR2 YNNKEL (reference sequence). Trimming at V came to 3 bases and at J to 5 bases, leaving 3 bases not matched to a gene. The study recruited healthy Caucasian donors from Russia who were aged about 6 to 95. A second PCR, run for about 7 to 11 cycles, used a sample-barcoded 5' primer plus a J-beta primer mix. TCRdb ran MiXCR on the 5' RACE reads and lists one entry per CDR3 protein. The sample carries approximately 600,000 distinct CDR3 sequences, 58% recorded once. This receptor was identified in a man between 60 and 75 years old in good health. The sequenced sample was blood. The genes are TRBV3-1 and TRBJ2-5; 10 bases agree with TRBD2. Here the CDR3 DNA reads TGTGCCAGCAGCCACACTAGCGGGGCTGAGACCCAGTACTTC. Translation: CASSHTSGAETQYF.